This passage covers 30 T cell receptor beta chains from one sample sequenced in a study of blood T cell repertoires in COVID-19. Sequenced by immunoSEQ multiplex PCR; TCRdb stores in-frame clones only, minus some. Found here are more than 150,000 clones, roughly four fifths of them singletons; the top ten hold around 6.1%. The sample comprised peripheral blood. These receptors were collected from a woman aged 40 to 50 with acute or convalescent COVID-19.

The chain is built from TRBV28 and TRBJ2-7; D is uncertain. Deletions cut 1 base from V and 2 bases from J, with 6 bases between. The CDR3 is 13 residues long. Germline V CDR1 and CDR2: MDHEN, SYDVKM. CDR3 residues: CASSLYRAYEQYF. DNA for the CDR3: TGTGCCAGCAGTTTATATAGAGCCTACGAGCAGTACTTC.

V usage is TRBV27 and J usage is TRBJ1-2; D is unresolved. The germline V gene encodes CDR1 MNHEY and CDR2 SMNVEV (reference sequence). The length of the CDR3 is 15 residues. V dropped 3 bases and J dropped 4 bases, with 15 bases sitting between them. The CDR3 DNA reads as TGTGCCAGCAGTTTGGGTGGGAGACCGGGCTATGGCTACACCTTC. It is translated as CASSLGGRPGYGYTF.

The V call is TRBV6-1, the J call TRBJ2-3, with a weak D call TRBD2 (6 bases). Looked up from germline, CDR1 is MNHNS and CDR2 is SASEGT. V shed 3 bases and J shed 4 bases, with 17 bases lying between them. The CDR3 is 16 residues long. CDR3 DNA sequence: TGTGCCAGCAGTGACGGGTTTCCCTGGAGGGCAGATACGCAGTATTTT. It codes for CASSDGFPWRADTQYF.

The genes are TRBV19 and TRBJ1-2; 8 nucleotides line up with TRBD1. This CDR3 is 14 amino acids long. V lost 4 bases, J lost 2 bases, and 3 bases stayed unmatched. The germline CDR1 and CDR2 sequences are LNHDA and SQIVND (reference sequence). The CDR3 nucleotides read TGTGCCAGTAGTACCCGGGACAGGAACTATGGCTACACCTTC. This encodes CASSTRDRNYGYTF.

This rearrangement joins TRBV11-2 to TRBJ2-3, with 8 bases that match TRBD2. CDR1 and CDR2 (germline): SGHAT, FQNNGV. The J segment lost 2 bases and the V segment lost 3 bases, leaving 7 bases of the junction unmatched. The CDR3 is made up of 16 amino acids. The CDR3, as DNA: TGTGCCAGCAGCTTGAGGACTAGCAGAACCACAGATACGCAGTATTTT. Its protein is CASSLRTSRTTDTQYF. Filled out from reference TRBV11-2 and TRBJ2-3, the complete variable domain reads EAGVAQSPRYKIIEKRQSVAFWCNPISGHATLYWYQQILGQGPKLLIQFQNNGVVDDSQLPKDRFSAERLKGVDSTLKIQPAKLEDSAVYLCASSLRTSRTTDTQYFGPGTRLTVL.

Here the CDR3 DNA reads TGTGCCTGGAGTGCTATCTCGGGCAATCAGCCCCAGCATTTT. Translated, it gives CAWSAISGNQPQHF. J is TRBJ1-5 and V is TRBV30; D is ambiguous. CDR3 length: 14 residues. Germline V lookup: CDR1 GTSNPN, CDR2 SVGIG (reference sequence). Trimming left V 1 base short and J 2 bases short, with 9 bases between.

The genes are TRBV24-1 and TRBJ1-4; no clear D gene. V lost 1 base and J lost 8, with 4 bases in between. Per germline, CDR1 KGHDR and CDR2 SFDVKD. CDR3 length: 12 amino acids. The CDR3 bases are TGTGCCACCAGTGATTTCAGGGAAAAACTGTTTTTT. Its protein is CATSDFREKLFF.

This chain uses TRBV7-9 with TRBJ2-2, with D possibly TRBD1 on 5 matching bases. The CDR3 extends over 15 amino acids. The V gene's germline CDR1 is SEHNR and CDR2 FQNEAQ (reference sequence). V was cut by 5 bases and J by 6 bases, with 16 bases left in between. In DNA, the CDR3 is TGTGCCAGCAGCCTCGGATCCAGGGTACCCGGGGAGCTGTTTTTT. This encodes CASSLGSRVPGELFF.

This clone appeared a single time. The gene calls are TRBV13 and TRBJ1-1, with no clear D. V was trimmed by 2 bases and J by 3 bases, leaving 4 bases between them. The length of the CDR3 is 12 residues. Germline CDR1 is PRHDT and CDR2 is FYEKMQ (reference sequence). The CDR3, as DNA: TGTGCCAGCAGCTTACGGGACACTGAAGCTTTCTTT. It specifies CASSLRDTEAFF.

The V and J genes are TRBV5-1 and TRBJ1-4; TRBD1 is a possible D gene (5 bases). From germline, CDR1 is SGHRS and CDR2 YFSETQ. The CDR3 runs 16 residues. With 3 bases removed from V and 0 bases from J, the gap between germline ends came to 12 bases. The CDR3 spells CASSSAVTATNEKLFF. The DNA of the CDR3 is TGCGCCAGCAGCTCAGCTGTGACAGCAACTAATGAAAAACTGTTTTTT.

V and J are TRBV6-5 and TRBJ1-4; the match to TRBD1 covers 9 bases. Germline loops: CDR1 MNHEY, CDR2 SVGAGI. V lost 4 bases to trimming and J lost 8 bases; unmatched junction nucleotides: 5. The CDR3 is 14 residues long. The CDR3 bases are TGTGCCAGCAGTTTACAGGGGGCAGGGGAAAAACTGTTTTTT. Its protein is CASSLQGAGEKLFF.

The rearrangement joins TRBV28 to TRBJ1-5; D not resolved. Between the trimmed V and J ends, which lost 6 bases and 0 bases, there was a span of 3 bases. Looked up from germline, CDR1 is MDHEN and CDR2 is SYDVKM. This CDR3 is built from 12 residues. CDR3 DNA sequence: TGTGCCAGCAGCCATAGCAATCAGCCCCAGCATTTT. Translating gives CASSHSNQPQHF.

The chain links TRBV28 to TRBJ1-3; no clear D. V was clipped by 0 bases and J by 0 bases, with 6 bases between them. Germline V CDR1 and CDR2: MDHEN, SYDVKM. The CDR3 runs 15 residues. The CDR3 nucleotides are TGTGCCAGCAGTTTATGGGGAGTCTCTGGAAACACCATATATTTT. Translation gives CASSLWGVSGNTIYF.

The V gene is TRBV6-6, the J gene TRBJ1-5; TRBD1 matches 12 bases. Germline assignment: CDR1 MNHNY and CDR2 SVGAGI (reference sequence). Trimming at V came to 8 bases and at J to 9 bases, leaving 8 bases not matched to a gene. The CDR3 is made up of 14 amino acids. This chain's CDR3 is CASARDRGQGPQHF. CDR3 DNA: TGTGCCAGCGCTCGGGACAGGGGGCAGGGGCCCCAGCATTTT.

The rearrangement joins TRBV18 to TRBJ1-4; a possible D gene is TRBD1 (5 bases). The CDR3 sequence is 16 residues long. Germline V CDR1 and CDR2: KGHSH, LQKENI. Between the trimmed V and J ends, which lost 4 bases and 3 bases, there was a span of 15 bases. CDR3: CASSLTVGGSNEKLFF. In nucleotides, the CDR3 is TGTGCCAGCTCACTCACCGTCGGGGGGTCTAATGAAAAACTGTTTTTT.

This chain connects TRBV4-2 to TRBJ2-1, with TRBD2 matching over 12 bases. The CDR3 consists of 16 residues. V gave up 5 bases and J gave up 3 bases; unmatched junction bases: 5. The germline gives CDR1 LGHNA, CDR2 YNFKEQ. The CDR3 loop reads CASSDPTSGGYNEQFF. The DNA for the CDR3 is TGTGCCAGCAGCGACCCGACTAGCGGGGGCTACAATGAGCAGTTCTTC.

The rearrangement joins TRBV27 to TRBJ2-7, with D tentatively TRBD1 (7 bases). The CDR3 runs 15 residues. The germline V gene encodes CDR1 MNHEY and CDR2 SMNVEV (reference sequence). V lost 3 bases, J lost 0 bases, and 12 bases lay in between. The CDR3 region is CASSLEGASSYEQYF. CDR3 coding DNA: TGTGCCAGCAGTTTGGAGGGGGCAAGCTCCTACGAGCAGTACTTC.

The gene calls are TRBV3-1 (or the pseudogene TRBV3-2) and TRBJ2-5; 10 bases agree with TRBD2. Trimming cost V 3 bases and J 4 bases; bases outside gene matches: 5. Germline CDR1 is LGHDT and CDR2 is YNNKEL (reference sequence). The CDR3 has 15 residues. In DNA form, the CDR3 reads TGTGCCAGCAGCCAGAATAGCGGGAGGTCAGAGACCCAGTACTTC. This codes for CASSQNSGRSETQYF.

A few counts support this clone. The rearrangement uses TRBV2 and TRBJ1-3, with D hard to call. The CDR3 runs to 14 residues. Germline CDR1 reads SNHLY; CDR2 reads FYNNEI. V was shortened by 8 bases and J by 0 bases, with 11 bases between the two germline ends. The CDR3 nucleotides are TGTGCCAGCTGGTCCGGAGACTCTGGAAACACCATATATTTT. Its protein is CASWSGDSGNTIYF.

This clone was seen only once. The rearrangement links TRBV29-1 to TRBJ2-7; 8 nucleotides line up with TRBD1. From germline, CDR1 is SQVTM and CDR2 ANQGSEA. V lost 6 bases to trimming and J lost 0 bases; unmatched junction nucleotides: 10. The CDR3 has 15 amino acids. CDR3 DNA sequence: TGCAGCGTAATGGGACAGGACGCCGCCTCCTACGAGCAGTACTTC. Translated: CSVMGQDAASYEQYF.

The chain employs TRBV5-1 and TRBJ1-1; tentative D call: TRBD1 (5 bases). The CDR3 is made up of 15 amino acids. Per the germline V gene, CDR1 is SGHRS and CDR2 is YFSETQ. V lost 0 bases and J 4 bases, leaving 13 bases between the germline ends. The CDR3 nucleotides read TGCGCCAGCAGCTTGGGGGGCCGGTCGGGCACTGAAGCTTTCTTT. Translating it yields CASSLGGRSGTEAFF.

V and J are TRBV19 and TRBJ1-1, with 8 bases lining up with TRBD1. V lost 6 bases, J lost 0 bases, and 0 bases stayed unmatched. The CDR3 spans 13 residues. Per the germline V gene, CDR1 is LNHDA and CDR2 is SQIVND (reference sequence). In DNA form, the CDR3 reads TGTGCCAGTAGGGACAGGGTGAACACTGAAGCTTTCTTT. Translation gives CASRDRVNTEAFF.

The rearrangement joins TRBV3-1 (or the pseudogene TRBV3-2) to TRBJ2-3, with 7 bases aligning to TRBD2. The CDR3 contains 15 residues. Trimming at V came to 7 bases and at J to 2 bases, leaving 9 bases not matched to a gene. Germline CDR1 LGHDT, CDR2 YNNKEL (reference sequence). CDR3 in DNA: TGTGCCAGCACTAGCCGGGACTACAACACAGATACGCAGTATTTT. Translating it yields CASTSRDYNTDTQYF.

V and J are TRBV6-5 and TRBJ1-1; no firm D call. V lost 5 bases to trimming and J lost 1 base, with 8 bases between them. The CDR3 is 13 amino acids. Per the germline V gene, CDR1 is MNHEY and CDR2 is SVGAGI. The CDR3 here is CASSPQQNTEAFF. The CDR3 bases are TGTGCCAGCAGTCCACAGCAGAACACTGAAGCTTTCTTT.

The genes are TRBV28 and TRBJ1-5, with D perhaps TRBD1 (5 bases). Trimming took 5 bases from V and 4 from J, leaving 9 bases between them. Germline values: CDR1 MDHEN, CDR2 SYDVKM. This CDR3 comprises 13 residues. CDR3 protein: CASSAGLNQPQHF. The CDR3 DNA follows: TGTGCCAGCAGTGCAGGGTTAAATCAGCCCCAGCATTTT.

The chain couples TRBV4-2 to TRBJ2-3, with a tentative D call TRBD2 (5 bases). The CDR3 loop spans 15 amino acids. CDR1 and CDR2 from the germline V gene are LGHNA and YNFKEQ. The germline V and J ends were trimmed by 4 bases and 2 bases, with 13 bases remaining between them. CDR3 loop: CASSRGLALTDTQYF. CDR3 in DNA: TGTGCCAGCAGCCGAGGGCTAGCCCTCACAGATACGCAGTATTTT.

The chain employs TRBV28 and TRBJ2-1; D not resolved. Trimming took 5 bases from V and 6 from J, leaving 11 bases between them. Germline loops: CDR1 MDHEN, CDR2 SYDVKM. This CDR3 has 13 amino acids. In nucleotides, the CDR3 is TGTGCCAGCAGTCTTTACGGTCTCAATGAGCAGTTCTTC. Translation: CASSLYGLNEQFF.

The genes are TRBV5-1 and TRBJ1-1; D unresolved. CDR1 is SGHRS and CDR2 is YFSETQ in the germline V gene. V was shortened by 3 bases and J by 0 bases, with 12 bases between the two germline ends. The CDR3 totals 15 residues. The CDR3 sequence: CASSSGDWMNTEAFF. Written as DNA, the CDR3 is TGCGCCAGCAGCTCAGGCGATTGGATGAACACTGAAGCTTTCTTT.

V is TRBV6-5 and J is TRBJ2-1; D may be TRBD2 (5 bases). Germline CDR1 MNHEY, CDR2 SVGAGI. The CDR3 has 12 residues. V lost 10 bases and J 9 bases, leaving 16 bases between the germline ends. CDR3 in DNA: TGTGCCATTCGTGACCTACGGGGTGAGCAGTTCTTC. Its translation: CAIRDLRGEQFF.

This rearrangement joins TRBV12-3 or TRBV12-4 to TRBJ2-2, with D unclear. V lost 8 bases to trimming and J lost 2 bases, with 9 bases between them. The CDR3 contains 13 residues. CDR3 bases: TGTGCCAGCCTTAAACTAAACACCGGGGAGCTGTTTTTT. It codes for CASLKLNTGELFF.